The clone carrying this TCR beta chain showed up just a few times. The CDR3 sequence is 14 residues long. Trimming stripped 5 bases from V and 6 bases from J, with 19 bases between. CDR1 and CDR2 (germline): SQVTM, ANQGSEA. The data derive from a study of patients and donors after allogeneic stem cell transplantation. TCRdb passed the RT-PCR reads through MiXCR, listing each CDR3 protein once. The sample includes about 100,000 distinct CDR3 sequences, about a third of them seen just once. The receptor comes from a human donor who was either an allogeneic HSCT recipient or a stem cell or donor lymphocyte infusion donor (not recorded which). It is not recorded whose cells these are; they may come from a transplant donor. The chain recombines TRBV29-1 with TRBJ2-5, with D maybe TRBD1 (5 bases). Input material: blood, either unsorted or a sorted T cell fraction (not recorded which). CDR3 sequence reads: CSVNNVGAAKTQYF. The CDR3 region has the DNA TGCAGCGTTAATAATGTAGGGGCTGCGAAGACCCAGTACTTC.